The 26 T cell receptor beta chains below come from one sample, sequenced in a study of memory CD4+ T cells and cytomegalovirus serostatus. Sequencing was performed with immunoSEQ multiplex PCR; in TCRdb, only in-frame clones are kept and a portion is missing. The sample includes 50,000 or so clones, about 79% of them seen just once. The sort gate was single viable CD3+CD4+CD8-CD45RO+ cells for memory CD4+ T cells. The sample taken for sequencing was memory CD4+ T cells from blood. These receptors came from an adult in good health and CMV-seronegative.

The chain combines TRBV10-3 with TRBJ2-7, with 11 positions matching TRBD1. Germline lookup yields CDR1 ENHRY and CDR2 SYGVKD. V shed 10 bases and J 0 bases; nucleotides not matched to a gene: 8. CDR3 size: 15 residues. CDR3 nucleotide sequence: TGTGCCACGGAAACCGGGACAGGGGGCTCCTACGAGCAGTACTTC. As protein: CATETGTGGSYEQYF.

V gene TRBV7-9 combines with J gene TRBJ1-1, with TRBD1 as a possible D gene (5 bases). The CDR3 runs 15 residues. The V gene lost 5 bases and the J gene lost 0 bases, with 13 bases spanning the gap. Germline-derived CDR1 and CDR2 are SEHNR and FQNEAQ (reference sequence). DNA for the CDR3: TGTGCCAGCAGCAGAACCGGGGCCATGAACACTGAAGCTTTCTTT. Protein: CASSRTGAMNTEAFF.

This clone occurred a few times. The rearrangement links TRBV4-2 to TRBJ2-3; D is unclear. Trimming stripped 1 base from V and 2 bases from J, with 7 bases between. The germline V gene encodes CDR1 LGHNA and CDR2 YNFKEQ. The CDR3 covers 14 residues. CDR3 sequence reads: CASSQGLDTDTQYF. CDR3 coding DNA: TGTGCCAGCAGCCAAGGTCTAGACACAGATACGCAGTATTTT.

The chain is built from TRBV28 and TRBJ2-3; 9 nucleotides align to TRBD1. Germline V gene data show CDR1 as MDHEN and CDR2 as SYDVKM. This CDR3 comprises 13 residues. Unmatched junction bases numbered 6, after V lost 10 bases and J lost 4 bases. The chain's CDR3 is CATPGQGADTQYF. For the CDR3, the DNA is TGTGCCACCCCGGGACAGGGAGCAGATACGCAGTATTTT.

The chain recombines TRBV27 with TRBJ1-2, with unresolved D. The CDR3 is 14 amino acids. With 0 bases removed from V and 8 bases from J, the gap between germline ends came to 13 bases. Germline V CDR1 and CDR2: MNHEY, SMNVEV (reference sequence). CDR3: CASSLSGRQEGYTF. The CDR3 nucleotides are TGTGCCAGCAGTTTATCGGGCAGACAAGAAGGCTACACCTTC.

The chain combines TRBV27 with TRBJ2-1; D might be TRBD1 (6 bases). Germline lookup yields CDR1 MNHEY and CDR2 SMNVEV (reference sequence). The CDR3 is 16 residues long. The V end lost 7 bases, the J end lost 6 bases, and 22 bases lay between the germline ends. The CDR3 region is CASNHGRGFKVNEQFF. The DNA of the CDR3 is TGTGCCAGCAACCACGGCAGGGGTTTTAAGGTCAATGAGCAGTTCTTC.

The chain has TRBV5-4 and TRBJ2-7; 9 nucleotides align to TRBD2. The germline V gene has CDR1 SGHNT and CDR2 YYREEE (reference sequence). V shed 5 bases, J shed 3 bases, and the junction held 6 bases outside the gene matches. The CDR3 loop spans 14 amino acids. Here the CDR3 reads CASSLAGNRYEQYF. The CDR3, as DNA: TGTGCCAGCAGTCTAGCGGGGAATCGCTACGAGCAGTACTTC.

Here the CDR3 DNA reads TGTGCCAGCAGCATTGGACTAGCCACAGATACGCAGTATTTT. Its protein product is CASSIGLATDTQYF. The chain couples TRBV7-8 to TRBJ2-3, with TRBD2 matching over 8 bases. V lost 5 bases and J lost 2; bases outside the gene matches: 3. This CDR3 has 14 amino acids. Germline V gene data show CDR1 as SGHVS and CDR2 as FQNEAQ.

This sequence joins TRBV11-2 and TRBJ1-6, with a tentative D call TRBD1 (5 bases). V shed 0 bases and J shed 12 bases, with 15 bases lying between them. Germline V lookup: CDR1 SGHAT, CDR2 FQNNGV. The CDR3 sequence is 15 residues long. The CDR3 DNA sequence: TGTGCCAGCAGCTTAGACGGGGGGGTTGGAGGACCCCTCCACTTT. Protein product: CASSLDGGVGGPLHF.

The J gene is TRBJ1-1, the V gene TRBV30; D is undetermined. This CDR3 spans 13 amino acids. Germline V gene lookup returns CDR1 GTSNPN and CDR2 SVGIG (reference sequence). The V end was cut by 0 bases, the J end by 1 base, with 6 bases between. The chain's CDR3 is CAWSVLTNTEAFF. CDR3 in DNA: TGTGCCTGGAGTGTACTTACGAACACTGAAGCTTTCTTT. Combining the CDR3 with reference TRBV30 and TRBJ1-1 gives the whole variable domain SQTIHQWPATLVQPVGSPLSLECTVEGTSNPNLYWYRQAAGRGLQLLFYSVGIGQISSEVPQNLSASRPQDRQFILSSKKLLLSDSGFYLCAWSVLTNTEAFFGQGTRLTVV.

This clone showed up just once. This chain uses TRBV7-2 with TRBJ2-3, with 8 bases matching TRBD2. The CDR3 length is 17 residues. Unmatched junction bases numbered 8, after V lost 1 base and J lost 2 bases. Germline V gene data show CDR1 as SGHTA and CDR2 as FQGNSA. The CDR3 loop is CASSLDAGGLSTDTQYF. The CDR3 DNA reads TGTGCCAGCAGCTTAGATGCGGGGGGACTTTCCACAGATACGCAGTATTTT.

The V call is TRBV7-8, the J call TRBJ1-3; D call uncertain. Germline-derived CDR1 and CDR2 are SGHVS and FQNEAQ. There are 13 residues in the CDR3. Trimming left V 0 bases short and J 4 bases short, with 4 bases between. The CDR3 DNA sequence: TGTGCCAGCAGCTTAGCAAGAGGAAACACCATATATTTT. Its translation: CASSLARGNTIYF.

The rearrangement uses TRBV5-1 and TRBJ2-5; D unresolved. CDR3 length equals 14 residues. Looked up from germline, CDR1 is SGHRS and CDR2 is YFSETQ. The V end was cut by 0 bases, the J end by 4 bases, with 10 bases between. CDR3 in DNA: TGCGCCAGCAGCTTGGAAGTGAGATCAGAGACCCAGTACTTC. Translated: CASSLEVRSETQYF.

This sequence joins TRBV27 and TRBJ2-1; 8 positions agree with TRBD2. CDR3 length: 18 residues. The J segment lost 0 bases and the V segment lost 4 bases, leaving 11 bases of the junction unmatched. Germline V gene lookup returns CDR1 MNHEY and CDR2 SMNVEV (reference sequence). The DNA for the CDR3 is TGTGCCAGCAGTTCCACCACCGGACTAGCAAGCTCCTACAATGAGCAGTTCTTC. Protein: CASSSTTGLASSYNEQFF.

In this sample, this clone turned up once. The rearrangement joins TRBV7-2 to TRBJ1-2; D not certain. Germline V CDR1 and CDR2: SGHTA, FQGNSA. V was clipped by 1 base and J by 0 bases, with 9 bases between them. The CDR3 has 15 residues. This chain's CDR3 is CASSLGSTTNYGYTF. CDR3 coding DNA: TGTGCCAGCAGCTTAGGGAGCACAACTAACTATGGCTACACCTTC. Drawing the rest from reference TRBV7-2 and TRBJ1-2, the complete variable domain is GAGVSQSPSNKVTEKGKDVELRCDPISGHTALYWYRQSLGQGLEFLIYFQGNSAPDKSGLPSDRFSAERTGGSVSTLTIQRTQQEDSAVYLCASSLGSTTNYGYTFGSGTRLTVV.

This clone has just a few counts. V and J are TRBV2 and TRBJ1-1; D is ambiguous. The CDR3 runs 15 residues. The V and J ends lost 2 bases and 1 base respectively, with 11 bases between them. The germline V gene has CDR1 SNHLY and CDR2 FYNNEI. This CDR3 is CASSERVDGNTEAFF. CDR3 nucleotides: TGTGCCAGCAGTGAAAGGGTCGACGGGAACACTGAAGCTTTCTTT.

There are a few counts of this clone. DNA of the CDR3: TGTGCCAGCAGCTTAGATCCCTACGAGCAGTACTTC. This sequence encodes CASSLDPYEQYF. V usage is TRBV7-2 and J usage is TRBJ2-7; no clear D. Germline V CDR1 and CDR2: SGHTA, FQGNSA. The CDR3 is made up of 12 amino acids. Trimming pared 1 base from V and 2 bases from J, leaving 3 bases between.

The chain links TRBV7-9 to TRBJ1-5, with 10 bases lining up with TRBD1. CDR1 is SEHNR and CDR2 is FQNEAQ in the germline V gene (reference sequence). Unmatched junction bases numbered 11, after V lost 5 bases and J lost 7 bases. CDR3 size: 16 residues. The CDR3 DNA sequence: TGTGCCAGCAGCCACTCGACAGGGGGCGCGGGGCAGCCCCAGCATTTT. It yields the protein CASSHSTGGAGQPQHF.

The V call is TRBV11-2, the J call TRBJ2-1; D is ambiguous. Deletions cut 1 base from V and 7 bases from J, with 8 bases between. CDR1 SGHAT and CDR2 FQNNGV come from the germline V gene. The CDR3 has 13 residues. CDR3 in amino acids: CASSLARTNEQFF. The CDR3 DNA reads as TGTGCCAGCAGCTTAGCCCGGACGAATGAGCAGTTCTTC.

This clone has only one observation. V usage is TRBV18 and J usage is TRBJ1-5, with D tentatively TRBD1 (5 bases). From germline, CDR1 is KGHSH and CDR2 LQKENI. The CDR3 loop spans 13 amino acids. V lost 3 bases and J 3 bases, leaving 6 bases between the germline ends. The CDR3 bases are TGTGCCAGCTCACCCAGGGACAATCAGCCCCAGCATTTT. Encoded protein: CASSPRDNQPQHF. The full variable domain, its missing parts supplied by reference TRBV18 and TRBJ1-5, is NAGVMQNPRHLVRRRGQEARLRCSPMKGHSHVYWYRQLPEEGLKFMVYLQKENIIDESGMPKERFSAEFPKEGPSILRIQQVVRGDSAAYFCASSPRDNQPQHFGDGTRLSIL.

V is TRBV6-1 and J is TRBJ1-4; TRBD1 might be the D (5 bases). Trimming removed 10 bases from V and 10 bases from J, with 22 bases in between. The CDR3 loop spans 14 amino acids. Germline V gene data show CDR1 as MNHNS and CDR2 as SASEGT. Here the CDR3 reads CATFERGLLAKLFF. The DNA of the CDR3 is TGTGCCACCTTTGAGAGGGGCCTTCTGGCAAAACTGTTTTTT.

The V gene is TRBV7-8, the J gene TRBJ2-7, with a possible D match to TRBD2 (6 bases). The V gene's germline CDR1 is SGHVS and CDR2 FQNEAQ. V lost 5 bases, J lost 7 bases, and 18 bases lay in between. This CDR3 has 14 amino acids. CDR3 nucleotides: TGTGCCAGCAGCCGCCGGGACTCCCTCGAGGAGCAGTACTTC. Its translation: CASSRRDSLEEQYF.

J is TRBJ2-1 and V is TRBV19; TRBD1 agrees at 12 bases. V lost 5 bases to trimming and J lost 1 base; unmatched junction nucleotides: 12. In germline, CDR1 is LNHDA, CDR2 SQIVND (reference sequence). This CDR3 has 19 residues. The CDR3 sequence: CASSARDRGLFGSYNEQFF. CDR3 DNA: TGTGCCAGTAGTGCCCGGGACAGGGGGCTCTTCGGGTCCTACAATGAGCAGTTCTTC.

The J gene is TRBJ2-3, the V gene TRBV5-1; D remains ambiguous. Germline CDR1 SGHRS, CDR2 YFSETQ. Deletions cut 0 bases from V and 0 bases from J, with 5 bases between. This CDR3 is built from 14 residues. The CDR3 DNA is TGCGCCAGCAGCTTGGGAATGAGCACAGATACGCAGTATTTT. Translated: CASSLGMSTDTQYF.

The chain is built from TRBV5-8 and TRBJ2-7, with TRBD1 matching 11 bases. CDR3 length equals 14 residues. Germline V lookup: CDR1 SGHTS, CDR2 YDEGEE. The J segment lost 5 bases and the V segment lost 4 bases, leaving 5 bases of the junction unmatched. This chain's CDR3 is CASSKGQGVHEQYF. In nucleotides, the CDR3 is TGTGCCAGCAGCAAGGGACAGGGGGTCCACGAGCAGTACTTC.

This chain links TRBV7-9 with TRBJ1-1; possibly TRBD1 for D (6 bases). The germline CDR1 and CDR2 sequences are SEHNR and FQNEAQ (reference sequence). The CDR3 extends over 15 amino acids. The V and J ends lost 4 bases and 1 base respectively, with 13 bases between them. Written as DNA, the CDR3 is TGTGCCAGCAGCTATAGCGGGGGCAAGAACACTGAAGCTTTCTTT. It translates to CASSYSGGKNTEAFF.